This is a list of T cell receptor beta chains from one sample in a study of T cells in localized non-small cell lung cancer. Assay used: immunoSEQ multiplex PCR; TCRdb lists only in-frame clones, some missing. The sample holds about 1,500 clones, around 24% seen once. Sequencing used lung tumor tissue, obtained before any cancer treatment. Source of these receptors: a female donor older than 55 with stage II lung adenocarcinoma. CDR3s include the opening cysteine and the closing phenylalanine or tryptophan. D genes are given only for firm matches. Where a row states a size, it is once, few, many or the class of an expanded clone; other rows omit it.

TRBV28,.,TRBJ2-3,.,TGTGCCAGCCTCGCGGGCAGGGAGATAGATACGCAGTATTTT,CASLAGREIDTQYF
TRBV11-3,.,TRBJ1-2,.,TGTGCCAGCAGCTTAGGTCGGGGCGGGGTGTTGTCCGTTAACTATGGCTACACCTTC,CASSLGRGGVLSVNYGYTF
TRBV6-8,.,TRBJ1-1,few,TGTGCCAGCAGTGAGCCGGGGTTCATGAACACTGAAGCTTTCTTT,CASSEPGFMNTEAFF
TRBV28,.,TRBJ1-2,once,TGTGCCAGCAGTTCCTCAGGGGCGGCAGACTATGGCTACACCTTC,CASSSSGAADYGYTF
TRBV28,.,TRBJ2-1,.,TGTGCCAGCAGGTCGGGAAGCTCCTACAATGAGCAGTTCTTC,CASRSGSSYNEQFF
TRBV6-8,TRBD2,TRBJ2-1,few,TGTGCCAGCAGTTACAAGGCTAGCGGCTACAATGAGCAGTTCTTC,CASSYKASGYNEQFF
TRBV11-3,TRBD1,TRBJ1-1,few,TGTGCCAGCAGCTTAAGACCCACAGGGGATGAGGACACTGAAGCTTTCTTT,CASSLRPTGDEDTEAFF
TRBV29-1,TRBD1,TRBJ2-7,.,TGCAGCGTTGGCAGGGGACAGGGGGCCAACGAGCAGTACTTC,CSVGRGQGANEQYF
TRBV28,.,TRBJ2-2,once,TGTGCCAGTGGTGCAGAAATGGGCACCGGGGAGCTGTTTTTT,CASGAEMGTGELFF
TRBV25-1,TRBD1,TRBJ2-2,.,TGTGCCAGCAGTGGACAGGGGGCCACCGGGGAGCTGTTTTTT,CASSGQGATGELFF
TRBV9,.,TRBJ2-6,few,TGTGCCAGCAGTCGAGACTTCTCTGGGGCCAACGTCCTGACTTTC,CASSRDFSGANVLTF
TRBV19,TRBD2,TRBJ2-1,once,TGTGCCAGTAGTATTGGGCTAGCGGGGAATGAGCAGTTCTTC,CASSIGLAGNEQFF
TRBV30,.,TRBJ2-1,.,TGTGCCTGGAGACGGTTGGCCGCGGGCAATGAGCAGTTCTTC,CAWRRLAAGNEQFF
TRBV11-3,.,TRBJ2-7,.,TGTGCCAGCAGCTTAGTAGATGGGGTTTACGAGCAGTACTTC,CASSLVDGVYEQYF
TRBV6-8,.,TRBJ2-7,few,TGTGCCAGCAGTTACGGGCTAGCTGAAACCTACGAGCAGTACTTC,CASSYGLAETYEQYF
TRBV6-8,.,TRBJ2-1,.,TGTGCCAGTCAAACGGCCTACAATGAGCAGTTCTTC,CASQTAYNEQFF
TRBV5-1,.,TRBJ1-2,.,TGCGCCAGCAGCCCCACCGCCGGGACCTATGGCTACACCTTC,CASSPTAGTYGYTF
TRBV12-5,.,TRBJ1-1,.,TGTGCTAGTGGTTTGGGAGGGACACGTGGCAACACTGAAGCTTTCTTT,CASGLGGTRGNTEAFF
TRBV11-3,TRBD1,TRBJ2-5,.,TGTGCCAGCAGCTTCAGTGTGACAGGGGCTGGTGAGACCCAGTACTTC,CASSFSVTGAGETQYF
TRBV28,.,TRBJ1-5,few,TGTGCCAGCAGTTTTACGGGGAATAGCAATCAGCCCCAGCATTTT,CASSFTGNSNQPQHF
TRBV6-8,TRBD2,TRBJ2-3,medium-sized,TGTGCCAGCAGTTACGGGCGGGGGAGCACAGATACGCAGTATTTT,CASSYGRGSTDTQYF
TRBV19,TRBD1,TRBJ2-6,few,TGTGCCAGTAAATGGGACAGCCTCTCTGGGGCCAACGTCCTGACTTTC,CASKWDSLSGANVLTF